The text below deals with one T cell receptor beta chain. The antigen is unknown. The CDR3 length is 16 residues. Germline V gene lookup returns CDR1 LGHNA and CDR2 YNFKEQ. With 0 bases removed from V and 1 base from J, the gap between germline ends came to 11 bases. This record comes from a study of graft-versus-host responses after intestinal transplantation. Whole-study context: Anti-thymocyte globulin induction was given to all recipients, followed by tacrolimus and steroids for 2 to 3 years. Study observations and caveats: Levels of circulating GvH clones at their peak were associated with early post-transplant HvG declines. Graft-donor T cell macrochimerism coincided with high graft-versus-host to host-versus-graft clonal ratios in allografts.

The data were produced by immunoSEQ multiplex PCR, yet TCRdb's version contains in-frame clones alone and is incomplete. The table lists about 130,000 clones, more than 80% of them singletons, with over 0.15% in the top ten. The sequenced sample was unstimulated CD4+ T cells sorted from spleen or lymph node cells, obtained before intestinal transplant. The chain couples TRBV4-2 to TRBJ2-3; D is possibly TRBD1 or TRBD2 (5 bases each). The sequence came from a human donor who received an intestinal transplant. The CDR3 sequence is CASSQDGARGTDTQYF. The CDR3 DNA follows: TGTGCCAGCAGCCAAGACGGGGCTAGGGGCACAGATACGCAGTATTTT.